This TCR beta chain comes out of a study of T cells after yellow fever vaccination. Study-wide results and limits: Weaker, the secondary response peaked sooner, at day 5 versus 15.

The authors made TCR cDNA by 5'RACE template switching, adding a universal primer site and UMIs. Via MiXCR, TCRdb re-called the 5' RACE reads, giving one row per CDR3 protein. The repertoire holds some 290,000 distinct CDR3 sequences, with roughly 10% as singletons. As regards this clonotype: Its antigen is unknown.

The trim removed 8 bases at V and 10 bases at J, leaving 16 bases unmatched. The CDR3 length is 15 residues. This chain connects TRBV12-3 or TRBV12-4 to TRBJ1-5; the match to TRBD1 covers 8 bases. The receptor's source is a man in his late teens or twenties who received the YFV17D yellow fever vaccine. The specimen was CD4+ T cells sorted from PBMCs, collected 45 days after the yellow fever booster vaccination. The CDR3 protein is CASLGQDSIGRPQHF. The DNA of the CDR3 is TGTGCCAGCCTGGGACAGGACTCCATCGGTCGCCCCCAGCATTTT.